The table lists the clone carrying this T cell receptor beta chain with a count of one. Its antigen is unknown. V dropped 5 bases and J dropped 6 bases, with 16 bases sitting between them. The CDR3 covers 14 residues. Per germline, CDR1 MNHEY and CDR2 SVGAGI. This specimen belongs to a study of OX40 agonist ivuxolimab in advanced cancers. Overall study findings and caveats: Normalized T-cell clonal expansion was also low in some nonresponders.

The assay was immunoSEQ multiplex PCR, and TCRdb's table has in-frame clones only and misses some. The sample carries about 64,000 clones, 84% recorded once. The chain joins TRBV6-5 to TRBJ1-1, with a possible D match to TRBD1 (6 bases). The input for sequencing was CD4+ or CD8+ T cells sorted from blood, taken in a trial of the OX40 agonist ivuxolimab. The TCR sequence derives from an adult with an advanced solid tumor such as melanoma, head and neck, liver or kidney cancer. CDR3 region: CASSISPGVAEAFF. CDR3 DNA: TGTGCCAGCAGTATCAGTCCAGGGGTCGCTGAAGCTTTCTTT.